What follows describes a single T cell receptor beta chain. The sample holds a few counts of this clone. No cognate antigen has been identified for it. Per-nucleotide qualities are absent, and no much larger clonotype sits a single base away. CDR1 and CDR2 were assigned from the germline V gene as SGHTA and FQGTGA. The CDR3 goes from the cysteine to the phenylalanine over 13 residues. Of all the DNA, just the CDR3 is kept, 39 bases in frame from base 1. V and J lose 4 bases and 6 bases, and a span of 10 bases separates them. These data belong to a study of beta chain features in type 1 diabetes (dated by TCRdb to between 2018 and 2020). Describing the broader study: Mean age, gender distribution, total cell number and subset yield were not different between patients and healthy donors. Across all samples, approximately 98,000,000 sorted cells were examined, and cell number per subset correlated strongly with RNA yield. Regulatory and stem cell-like memory subsets were obtained from only 8 patients and roughly 8 healthy donors, while naive and central memory subsets were obtained from all 28 donors. The study compared the TCRB repertoires of sorted circulating CD4+ T cell subsets in recently diagnosed type 1 diabetes patients with those in matched healthy donors. The full study reports these points: PCR might favor shorter templates, but patient and control samples were amplified and corrected together, so any skew would affect both groups equally. Fewer insertions and more nucleotide deletions at VDJ recombination sites were observed in patients with type 1 diabetes, implying thymic rearrangement abnormalities. Only small numbers of individuals were included in the HLA sub-analyses, which left unresolved whether HLA type had any influence on TCRB rearrangement. Naive, central memory and regulatory TCRB repertoires appeared more similar among patients than among healthy donors. A moderate but significant shortening of TCRB CDR3 length was observed in type 1 diabetes patients in all four CD4+ subsets. Because cDNA was sequenced instead of genomic DNA, highly expressing activated cells could be over-represented, though the groups showed no difference in activation or CD3 levels.

A single peripheral blood draw of around 0.11 L on average was collected from each donor into heparinised tubes. Using a panel that included CD45RO, CCR7, CD25, CD127, CD95 and CD27, naive, central memory, regulatory and stem cell-like memory CD4+ T cells were sorted on a BD FACSAria II. A purity above 95% was achieved for all sorted populations. PBMCs were isolated right away by Lymphoprep density gradient centrifugation and were stained directly, without culture. So that batch effects would be minimized, each experiment stained and sorted samples in pairs, pairing one healthy donor with one patient. The entire amount of isolated RNA was reverse transcribed using the High Capacity cDNA Reverse Transcription Kit, so the sequenced TCRB transcripts were expressed ones. Naive, central memory and regulatory T cell samples underwent deep immunoSEQ sequencing, averaging about 3.3 million total reads per sample. Sorted cells were lysed in RLT buffer and RNA was extracted with DNase-treated RNeasy Micro or Mini kits, depending on cell number. Each cell subset was processed separately to prevent cross-contamination, with patient and healthy donor samples processed together. The immunoSEQ multiplex PCR was used to amplify TCRB sequences from cDNA, yielding 87-bp fragments that span the CDR3 region. The amplicons were sequenced using the Illumina HiSeq platform. Concerning the study's data processing: Synthetic template baselines were used to correct PCR bias computationally, reads within Hamming distance 2 were collapsed, and singletons that could not be merged were discarded. By aligning reads against IMGT, V, D and J genes, CDR3 length, and insertions or deletions at six rearrangement sites were assigned. Within each subset, clonotype counts were normalized to the number of sorted cells before true diversity and Gini coefficients were calculated with the tcR R package. The overlap coefficient, calculated on TCRB nucleotide sequences, was used to measure repertoire sharing. Out-of-frame TCRB sequences from naive cells were analyzed to stand in for the pre-selection repertoire. The immuneACCESS repertoire file appears here via TCRdb, limited to in-frame rearrangements. These files lack a portion of the clones; in checked studies, under half of the deficit traces to unresolved V genes, and the cause of the others is not known. Clonal size and the V and J genes are those of that table, whereas D and trimming came from the DNA. The sample has more than 550,000 clones on record, around 15% of them singletons. The ten most abundant clones make up 0.035% to 0.04% of the sample.

This TCR derives from a man aged 18 to 30 with type 1 diabetes. Sequencing input: naive CD4+ T cells from blood. Interpreted using the paper, the cell subset or site label stands for: true naive CD4+ T cells. The rearranged chain carries TRBV7-3 and TRBJ2-1; the D segment cannot be called with confidence. The CDR3 here reads CASSSQASNEQFF. The DNA sequence is as follows: TGTGCCAGCAGCTCCCAGGCGAGCAATGAGCAGTTCTTC.